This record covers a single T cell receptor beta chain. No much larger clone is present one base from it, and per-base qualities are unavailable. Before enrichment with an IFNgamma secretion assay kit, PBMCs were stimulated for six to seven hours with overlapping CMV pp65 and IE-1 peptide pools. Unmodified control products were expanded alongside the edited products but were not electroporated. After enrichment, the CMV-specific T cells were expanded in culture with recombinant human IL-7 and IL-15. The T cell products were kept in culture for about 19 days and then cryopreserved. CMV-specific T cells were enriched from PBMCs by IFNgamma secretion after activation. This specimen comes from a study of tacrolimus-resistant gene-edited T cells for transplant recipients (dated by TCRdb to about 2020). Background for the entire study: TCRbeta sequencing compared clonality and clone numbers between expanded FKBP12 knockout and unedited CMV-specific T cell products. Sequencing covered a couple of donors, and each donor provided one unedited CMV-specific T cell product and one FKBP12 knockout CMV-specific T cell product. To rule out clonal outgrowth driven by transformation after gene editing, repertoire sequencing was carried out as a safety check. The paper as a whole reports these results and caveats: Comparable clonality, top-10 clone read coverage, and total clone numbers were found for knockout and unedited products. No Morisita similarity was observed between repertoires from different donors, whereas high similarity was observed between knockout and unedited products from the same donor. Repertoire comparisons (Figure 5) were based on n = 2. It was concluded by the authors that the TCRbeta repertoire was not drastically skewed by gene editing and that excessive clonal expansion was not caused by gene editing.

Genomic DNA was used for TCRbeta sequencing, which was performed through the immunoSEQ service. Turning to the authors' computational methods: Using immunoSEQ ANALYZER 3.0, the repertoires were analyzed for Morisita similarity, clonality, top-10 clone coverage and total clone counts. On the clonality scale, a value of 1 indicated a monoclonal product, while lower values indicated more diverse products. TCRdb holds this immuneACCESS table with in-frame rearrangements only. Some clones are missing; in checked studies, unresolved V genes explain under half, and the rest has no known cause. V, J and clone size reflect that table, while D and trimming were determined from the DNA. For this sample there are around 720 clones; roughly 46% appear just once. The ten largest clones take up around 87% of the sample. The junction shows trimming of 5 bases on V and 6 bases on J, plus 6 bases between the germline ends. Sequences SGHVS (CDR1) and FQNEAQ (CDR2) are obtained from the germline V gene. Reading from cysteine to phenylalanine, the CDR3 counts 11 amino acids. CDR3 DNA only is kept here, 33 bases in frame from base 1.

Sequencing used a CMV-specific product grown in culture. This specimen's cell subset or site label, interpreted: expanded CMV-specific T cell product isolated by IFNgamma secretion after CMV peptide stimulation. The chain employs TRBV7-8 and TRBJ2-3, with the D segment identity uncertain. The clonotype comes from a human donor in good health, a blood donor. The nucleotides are TGTGCCAGCAGCCCCCGTGATACGCAGTATTTT. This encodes CASSPRDTQYF.